The source of this T cell receptor beta chain is a study of blood T cell repertoires in COVID-19. Looking at the study overall: T cells, B-cell-depleted T cells, or PBMCs supplied cDNA or gDNA.

Libraries were prepared by immunoSEQ multiplex PCR; TCRdb keeps only in-frame clonotypes and omits some of them. The table records fewer than 250,000 clones, around four fifths of them present only once. With V trimmed by 4 bases and J by 7 bases, 5 bases remained unmatched. CDR3 length equals 13 residues. CDR1 and CDR2 from the germline V gene are SGHNT and YYREEE (reference sequence). This TCR was sampled from a woman between 65 and 79 years old with active or convalescent COVID-19. The genes are TRBV5-4 and TRBJ1-2; 9 bases align to TRBD1. Sample: peripheral blood. The chain's CDR3 is CASSPDRGAGYTF. CDR3 DNA: TGTGCCAGCAGCCCCGACAGGGGGGCTGGCTACACCTTC.